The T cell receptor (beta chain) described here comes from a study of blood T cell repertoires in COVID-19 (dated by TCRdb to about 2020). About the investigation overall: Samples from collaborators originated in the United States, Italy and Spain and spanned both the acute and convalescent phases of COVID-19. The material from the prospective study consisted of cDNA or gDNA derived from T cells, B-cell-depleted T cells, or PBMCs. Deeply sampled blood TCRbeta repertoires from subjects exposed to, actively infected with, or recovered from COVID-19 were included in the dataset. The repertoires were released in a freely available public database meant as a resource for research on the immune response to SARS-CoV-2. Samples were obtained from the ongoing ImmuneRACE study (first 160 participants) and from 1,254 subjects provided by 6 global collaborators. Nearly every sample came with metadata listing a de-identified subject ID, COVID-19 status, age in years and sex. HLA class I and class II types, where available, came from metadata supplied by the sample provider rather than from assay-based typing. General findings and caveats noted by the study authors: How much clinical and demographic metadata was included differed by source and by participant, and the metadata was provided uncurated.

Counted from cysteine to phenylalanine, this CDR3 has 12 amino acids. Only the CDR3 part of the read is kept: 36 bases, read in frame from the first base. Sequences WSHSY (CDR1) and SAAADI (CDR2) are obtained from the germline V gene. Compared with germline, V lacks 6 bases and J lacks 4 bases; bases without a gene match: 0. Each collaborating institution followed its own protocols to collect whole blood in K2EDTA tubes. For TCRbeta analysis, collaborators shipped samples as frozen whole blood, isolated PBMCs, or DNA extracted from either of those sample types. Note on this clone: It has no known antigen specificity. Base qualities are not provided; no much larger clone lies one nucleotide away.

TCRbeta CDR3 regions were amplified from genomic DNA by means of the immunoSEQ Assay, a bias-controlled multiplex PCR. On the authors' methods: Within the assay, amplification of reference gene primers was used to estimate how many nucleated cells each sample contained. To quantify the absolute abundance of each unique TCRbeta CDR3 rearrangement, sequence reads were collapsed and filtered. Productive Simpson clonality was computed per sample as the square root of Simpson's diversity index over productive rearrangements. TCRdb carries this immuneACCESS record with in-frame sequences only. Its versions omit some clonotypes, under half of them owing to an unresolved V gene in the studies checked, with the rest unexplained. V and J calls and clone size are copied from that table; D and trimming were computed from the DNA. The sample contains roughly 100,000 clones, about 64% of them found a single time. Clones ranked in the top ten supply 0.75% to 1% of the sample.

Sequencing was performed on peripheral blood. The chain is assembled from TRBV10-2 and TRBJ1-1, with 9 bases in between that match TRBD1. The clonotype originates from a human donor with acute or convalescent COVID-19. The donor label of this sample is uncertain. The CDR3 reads CASRQGATEAFF. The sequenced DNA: TGCGCCAGCAGACAGGGGGCCACTGAAGCTTTCTTT.